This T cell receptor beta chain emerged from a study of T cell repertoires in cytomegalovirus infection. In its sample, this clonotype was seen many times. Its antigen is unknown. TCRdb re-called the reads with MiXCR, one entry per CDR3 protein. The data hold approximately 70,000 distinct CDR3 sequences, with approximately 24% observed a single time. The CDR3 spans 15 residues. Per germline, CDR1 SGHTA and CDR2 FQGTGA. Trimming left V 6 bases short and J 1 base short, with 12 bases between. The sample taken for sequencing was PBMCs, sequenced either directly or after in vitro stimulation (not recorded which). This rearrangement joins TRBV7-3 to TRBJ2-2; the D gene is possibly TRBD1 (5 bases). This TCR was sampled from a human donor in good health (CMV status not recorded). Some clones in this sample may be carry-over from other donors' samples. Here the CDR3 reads CASRPLQGNTGELFF. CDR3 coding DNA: TGTGCCAGCAGACCATTGCAGGGGAACACCGGGGAGCTGTTTTTT.